This T cell receptor beta chain comes out of a study of CD8 T cells in ankylosing spondylitis. General observations from the study: A TCR beta motif made of about eight highly homologous variants seemed typical of ankylosing spondylitis blood.

Germline CDR1 SGHAT, CDR2 FQNNGV. The V gene lost 1 base and the J gene lost 0 bases, with 16 bases spanning the gap. The CDR3 consists of 18 residues. TCRdb re-called the 5' RACE reads with MiXCR, one entry per CDR3 protein. The profile shows fewer than 250,000 distinct CDR3 sequences, approximately 10% of them singletons. About this clonotype itself: The antigen remains unidentified.

The gene calls are TRBV11-2 and TRBJ2-1; no definite D call. Sequencing input: blood, either unsorted or a sorted T cell fraction (not recorded which). The clonotype was recovered from a male donor with ankylosing spondylitis or in good health (not recorded which). CDR3 nucleotides: TGTGCCAGCAGCTTAGGGGGTTCGGCCATCTCCTCCTACAATGAGCAGTTCTTC. Residues: CASSLGGSAISSYNEQFF.